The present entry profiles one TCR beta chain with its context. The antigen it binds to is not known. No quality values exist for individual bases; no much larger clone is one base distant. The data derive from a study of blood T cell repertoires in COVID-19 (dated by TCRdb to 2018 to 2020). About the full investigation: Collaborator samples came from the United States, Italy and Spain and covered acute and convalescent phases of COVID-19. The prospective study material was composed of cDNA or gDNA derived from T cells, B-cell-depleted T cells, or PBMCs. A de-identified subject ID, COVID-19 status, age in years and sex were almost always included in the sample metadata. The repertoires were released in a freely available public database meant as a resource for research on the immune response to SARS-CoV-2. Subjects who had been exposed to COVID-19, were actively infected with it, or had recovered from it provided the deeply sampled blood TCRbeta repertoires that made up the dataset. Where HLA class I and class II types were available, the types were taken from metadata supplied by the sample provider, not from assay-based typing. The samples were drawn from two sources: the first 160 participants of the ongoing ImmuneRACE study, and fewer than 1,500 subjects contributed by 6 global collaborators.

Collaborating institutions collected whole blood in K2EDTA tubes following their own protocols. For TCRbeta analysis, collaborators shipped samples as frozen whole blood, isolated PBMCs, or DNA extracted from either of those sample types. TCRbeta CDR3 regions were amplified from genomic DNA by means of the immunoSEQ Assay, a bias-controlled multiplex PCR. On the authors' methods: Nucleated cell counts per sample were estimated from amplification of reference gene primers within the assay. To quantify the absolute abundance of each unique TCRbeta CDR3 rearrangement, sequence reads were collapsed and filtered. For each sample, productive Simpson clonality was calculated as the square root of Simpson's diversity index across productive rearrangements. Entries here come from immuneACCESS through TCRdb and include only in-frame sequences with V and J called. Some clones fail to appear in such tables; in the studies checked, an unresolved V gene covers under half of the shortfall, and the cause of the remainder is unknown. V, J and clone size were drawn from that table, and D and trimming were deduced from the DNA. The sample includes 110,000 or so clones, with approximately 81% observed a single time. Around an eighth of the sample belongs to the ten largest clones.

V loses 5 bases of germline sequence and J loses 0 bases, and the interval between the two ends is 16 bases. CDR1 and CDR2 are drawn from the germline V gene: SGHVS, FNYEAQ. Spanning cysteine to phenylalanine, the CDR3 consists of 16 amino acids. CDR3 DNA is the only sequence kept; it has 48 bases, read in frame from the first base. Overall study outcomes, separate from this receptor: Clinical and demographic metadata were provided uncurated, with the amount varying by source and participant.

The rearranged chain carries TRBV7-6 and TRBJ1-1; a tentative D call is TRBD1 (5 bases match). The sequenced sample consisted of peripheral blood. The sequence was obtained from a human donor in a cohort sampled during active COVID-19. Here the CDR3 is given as CASSPSQGGLNTEAFF. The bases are TGTGCCAGCAGCCCCAGTCAGGGCGGATTGAACACTGAAGCTTTCTTT.